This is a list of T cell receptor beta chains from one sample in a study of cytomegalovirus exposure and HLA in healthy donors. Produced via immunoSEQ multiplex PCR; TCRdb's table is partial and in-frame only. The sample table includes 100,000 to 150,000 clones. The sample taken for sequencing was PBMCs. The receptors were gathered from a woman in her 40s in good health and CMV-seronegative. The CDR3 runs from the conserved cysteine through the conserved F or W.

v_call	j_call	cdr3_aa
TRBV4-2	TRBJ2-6	CASSQDKSGANVLTF
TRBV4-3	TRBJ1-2	CASSQDMTGDGYTF
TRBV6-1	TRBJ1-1	CASSEFKNTEAFF
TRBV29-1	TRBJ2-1	CSSRRRGLLSYNEQFF
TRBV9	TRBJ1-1	CASSVTTGVNTEAFF
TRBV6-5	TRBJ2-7	CASSRVGRQGTEQYF
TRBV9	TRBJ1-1	CASSVASAGNTEAFF
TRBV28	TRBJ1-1	CASSLGAGEGWSAEAFF
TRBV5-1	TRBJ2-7	CASSVSPGQGKQYF
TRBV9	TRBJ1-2	CASSVEGGTGGRGYTF
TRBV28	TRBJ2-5	CASSFPSVETQYF
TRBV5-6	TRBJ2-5	CASSSPGQQETQYF
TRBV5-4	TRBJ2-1	CASSLASSYNEQFF
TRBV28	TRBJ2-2	CASSLPRLFTGELFF
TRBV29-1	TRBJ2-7	CSVVFYRGKSSYEQYF
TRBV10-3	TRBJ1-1	CATTGVVDTEAFF
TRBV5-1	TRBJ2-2	CASSFLTGELFF
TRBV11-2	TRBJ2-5	CASSLDAGGFETQYF
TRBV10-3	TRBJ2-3	CAISEHRVADTQYF
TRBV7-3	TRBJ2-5	CASSLTFTPRGTQYF
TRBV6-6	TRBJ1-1	CASRMTGDTEAFF
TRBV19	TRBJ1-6	CASRRQSSYNSPLHF
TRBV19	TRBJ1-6	CASSIGGLDSPLHF
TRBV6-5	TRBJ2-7	CATSETATYEQYF
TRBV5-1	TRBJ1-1	CASSLDGLTGTEAFF
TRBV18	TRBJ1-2	CASSPPQGVLFYGYTF